This TCR beta chain was sequenced during a study of blood T cell repertoires in COVID-19. Study-level background: From the United States, Italy and Spain came samples of acute and convalescent COVID-19. In each case, the material was cDNA or gDNA derived from T cells, B-cell-depleted T cells, or PBMCs.

The CDR3 runs to 17 residues. The V and J ends lost 1 base and 5 bases, in that order; junction bases with no gene match: 10. The V gene's germline CDR1 is MGHRA and CDR2 YSYEKL. This clone occurred once. As processed by the authors: It was from reference gene primer amplification that nucleated cell counts were estimated. Clones were read by immunoSEQ multiplex PCR, and TCRdb kept only the in-frame ones, dropping some. V and J calls and clone size are copied from that table; D and trimming were computed from the DNA. The table shows 200,000 to 250,000 clones, with 70% to 85% occurring only once. What was sequenced was peripheral blood. The sequence was obtained from a middle-aged man with active or convalescent COVID-19. The chain couples TRBV4-1 to TRBJ1-2; TRBD1 agrees at 10 bases. CDR3 region: CASSQVYRDRGRYGYTF. The CDR3 DNA sequence: TGCGCCAGCAGCCAAGTTTACCGGGACAGGGGTCGGTATGGCTACACCTTC.